This T cell receptor (beta chain) was sequenced in a study of OX40 agonist ivuxolimab in advanced cancers. Study as a whole: As their treatment, patients were administered ivuxolimab, an agonistic anti-OX40 (CD134) antibody. Patients received ivuxolimab, an intravenous treatment, every 2 weeks at 0.01 to 10 mg/kg. Eligibility admitted prior anti-PD-1, anti-PD-L1 or anti-CTLA-4 therapy; 40% had some. Regarding the study as a whole: Dosing at 0.1 to 3.0 mg/kg was accompanied by clonal expansion of CD4+ and CD8+ blood T cells by week 6.

This clone was recorded only once. Its antigen is currently unknown. Sequencing used immunoSEQ multiplex PCR; TCRdb keeps in-frame clones, though not all of them. The table shows fewer than 100,000 clones, with 80% to 90% occurring only once. CDR1 and CDR2 from the germline V gene are SGHDN and FVKESK. V was cut by 5 bases and J by 3 bases, with 10 bases left in between. CDR3 length: 13 amino acids. The material was CD4+ or CD8+ T cells sorted from blood, obtained in a trial of the OX40 agonist ivuxolimab. The chain uses TRBV14 and TRBJ1-1; the D gene is possibly TRBD1 (6 bases). This receptor was identified in an adult with an advanced solid tumor such as melanoma, head and neck, liver or kidney cancer. CDR3 sequence reads: CASSWDTYTEAFF. Written as DNA, the CDR3 is TGTGCCAGCAGCTGGGACACCTACACTGAAGCTTTCTTT.